The entry below describes one TCR beta chain. The junction and the germline gene differ at one end; a read error may be behind it. Germline lookup yields CDR1 SQVTM and CDR2 ANQGSEA. The CDR3 spans 16 residues. The source of the sample is a study of OX40 agonist ivuxolimab in advanced cancers. The method was immunoSEQ multiplex PCR; TCRdb's version includes in-frame clones alone and lacks a portion of them. This table has around 40,000 clones, approximately 92% appearing once. The receptor's source is an adult with an advanced solid tumor such as melanoma, head and neck, liver or kidney cancer. The sample in question was CD4+ or CD8+ T cells sorted from blood, obtained in a trial of the OX40 agonist ivuxolimab. The chain couples TRBV29-1 to TRBJ1-2; a weak D match, TRBD1 (6 bases). The CDR3 sequence: CSVEDRSSTQKYGYTF. The CDR3 DNA follows: TGCAGCGTGGAAGACAGGTCGTCAACCCAGAAATATGGCTACACCTTC.